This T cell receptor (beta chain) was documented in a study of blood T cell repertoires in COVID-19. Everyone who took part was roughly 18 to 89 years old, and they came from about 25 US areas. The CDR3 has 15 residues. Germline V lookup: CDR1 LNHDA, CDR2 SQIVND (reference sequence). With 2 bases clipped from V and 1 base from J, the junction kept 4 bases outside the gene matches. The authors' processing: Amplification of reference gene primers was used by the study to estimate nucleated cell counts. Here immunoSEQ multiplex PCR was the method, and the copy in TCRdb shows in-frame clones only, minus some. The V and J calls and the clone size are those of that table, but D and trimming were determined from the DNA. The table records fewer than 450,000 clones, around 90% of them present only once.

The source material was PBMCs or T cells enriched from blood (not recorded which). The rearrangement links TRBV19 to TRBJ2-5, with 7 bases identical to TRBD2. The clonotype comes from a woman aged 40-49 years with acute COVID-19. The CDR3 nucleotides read TGTGCCAGTAGTATACGGGGGGACTCCCAAGAGACCCAGTACTTC. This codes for CASSIRGDSQETQYF. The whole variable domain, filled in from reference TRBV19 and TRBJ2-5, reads DGGITQSPKYLFRKEGQNVTLSCEQNLNHDAMYWYRQDPGQGLRLIYYSQIVNDFQKGDIAEGYSVSREKKESFPLTVTSAQKNPTAFYLCASSIRGDSQETQYFGPGTRLLVL.